This record concerns one T cell receptor (beta chain) sequence. Assignments of participants to cohorts depended upon their own reported clinical history. Assay used: immunoSEQ multiplex PCR; TCRdb lists only in-frame clones, some missing. The repertoire holds roughly 200,000 clones, with 89% as singletons. The ends lost 6 bases at V and 10 bases at J; junction bases unmatched: 15. The CDR3 is 16 amino acids. The V gene's germline CDR1 is KGHSH and CDR2 LQKENI. The sample comes from a study of blood T cell repertoires in COVID-19. This chain links TRBV18 with TRBJ1-4, with 9 bases matching TRBD1. Sequencing input: PBMCs or T cells enriched from blood (not recorded which). The sequence derives from a woman aged 40 to 55 with acute COVID-19. The CDR3 DNA reads TGTGCCAGCTCCAGACTGGAACCGGGACAGGGAGGAAAACTGTTTTTT. Amino acid sequence: CASSRLEPGQGGKLFF.